What follows are 20 T cell receptor beta chains derived from one specimen sequenced in a study of beta chain features in type 1 diabetes. Study-wide results and caveats: The study found moderately but significantly shorter TCRB CDR3s in all four CD4+ subsets of Type 1 diabetes patients.

Expressed TCRB transcripts were sequenced after all isolated RNA was converted to cDNA. Measured with immunoSEQ multiplex PCR; TCRdb has only the in-frame clones, and not every one. Altogether about 370,000 clones are present, around 9.6% being singletons, with the ten largest covering less than 0.65%. No antigen has been assigned to these receptors. Material: central memory CD4+ T cells from blood. Source of these receptors: a man aged 25-45 years with type 1 diabetes.

This clone was seen a handful of times. The rearrangement uses TRBV7-3 and TRBJ1-1; D uncertain. CDR1 and CDR2 from the germline V gene are SGHTA and FQGTGA. V lost 3 bases, J lost 3 bases, and 8 bases lay in between. The CDR3 has 13 residues. The CDR3 protein is CASSFNRDTEAFF. The CDR3 coding sequence is TGTGCCAGCAGCTTCAACCGGGACACTGAAGCTTTCTTT. The full variable domain, its missing parts supplied by reference TRBV7-3 and TRBJ1-1, is GAGVSQTPSNKVTEKGKYVELRCDPISGHTALYWYRQSLGQGPEFLIYFQGTGAADDSGLPNDRFFAVRPEGSVSTLKIQRTERGDSAVYLCASSFNRDTEAFFGQGTRLTVV.

This clone was counted between two and nine times. The chain combines TRBV29-1 with TRBJ2-1; 9 bases line up with TRBD2. V was clipped by 4 bases and J by 6 bases; unmatched bases: 4. Germline-derived CDR1 and CDR2 are SQVTM and ANQGSEA. The CDR3 is 13 amino acids. For the CDR3, the DNA is TGCAGCGTTGCGGCTAGCGGGGTCAATGAGCAGTTCTTC. Amino acid sequence: CSVAASGVNEQFF.

The genes are TRBV25-1 and TRBJ2-3; TRBD2 aligns across 7 bases. After removal of 7 bases from V and 0 bases from J, the junction contained 7 bases not matched to a gene. Germline loops: CDR1 MGHDK, CDR2 SYGVNS. This CDR3 has 15 amino acids. In nucleotides, the CDR3 is TGTGCCAGCAAGGGAGGGGAACTCAGCACAGATACGCAGTATTTT. It is translated as CASKGGELSTDTQYF.

In regard to this clone: The same CDR3 can be traced to other DNA sequences in this sample. The chain is built from TRBV18 and TRBJ2-5; 7 positions agree with TRBD1. The V segment lost 3 bases and the J segment 2 bases; nucleotides outside the gene matches: 3. Looked up from germline, CDR1 is KGHSH and CDR2 is LQKENI. This CDR3 has 14 residues. The CDR3 DNA reads as TGTGCCAGCTCACCGTGGACAGGTCAAGAGACCCAGTACTTC. Amino acid sequence: CASSPWTGQETQYF.

The chain recombines TRBV18 with TRBJ1-2; tentatively, D is TRBD1 (5 bases). CDR3 length equals 15 residues. Germline loops: CDR1 KGHSH, CDR2 LQKENI. With 3 bases removed from V and 2 bases from J, the gap between germline ends came to 13 bases. The CDR3 sequence is CASSPPGTGNYGYTF. Written as DNA, the CDR3 is TGTGCCAGCTCACCTCCCGGGACGGGAAACTATGGCTACACCTTC.

This sequence joins TRBV29-1 and TRBJ2-1; possible D gene TRBD2, 5 bases. Trimming removed 4 bases from V and 10 bases from J, with 11 bases in between. CDR3 size: 11 residues. Germline CDR1 is SQVTM and CDR2 is ANQGSEA. CDR3 nucleotide sequence: TGCAGCGTTGGGGAGAGATCGGAGCAGTTCTTC. This sequence encodes CSVGERSEQFF.

The chain recombines TRBV7-2 with TRBJ2-7; 9 bases are a match to TRBD2. The CDR3 has 13 residues. Trimming took 4 bases from V and 3 from J; bases not matched to a gene: 1. CDR1 SGHTA and CDR2 FQGNSA come from the germline V gene. The CDR3 is CASSSSGVYEQYF. DNA of the CDR3: TGTGCCAGCAGCTCTAGCGGGGTCTACGAGCAGTACTTC.

The V gene is TRBV2, the J gene TRBJ1-3; D is perhaps TRBD1 (5 bases). This CDR3 has 15 residues. Germline lookup yields CDR1 SNHLY and CDR2 FYNNEI. V was shortened by 3 bases and J by 3 bases, with 12 bases between the two germline ends. The CDR3 coding sequence is TGTGCCAGCAGTGAGGGGCAGAAAAGTGGAAACACCATATATTTT. This gives the protein CASSEGQKSGNTIYF.

This clone was counted a few times. The V gene is TRBV30, the J gene TRBJ2-5, with 7 bases that match TRBD1. This CDR3 has 13 amino acids. Germline V gives CDR1 GTSNPN, CDR2 SVGIG (reference sequence). After removal of 0 bases from V and 13 bases from J, the junction contained 11 bases not matched to a gene. The CDR3 loop reads CAWSVYFHRGPYF. As DNA, the CDR3 is TGTGCCTGGAGTGTATATTTTCACAGGGGCCCGTACTTC.

The chain links TRBV6-5 to TRBJ2-2; D gene ambiguous. Germline CDR1 MNHEY, CDR2 SVGAGI. Trimming removed 4 bases at V and 4 bases at J, with 10 bases between. The CDR3 is 14 amino acids. DNA for the CDR3: TGTGCCAGCAGTTTCGGAACGGGCACCGGGGAGCTGTTTTTT. Translation gives CASSFGTGTGELFF.

This clone was counted a single time. The chain carries TRBV11-1 and TRBJ1-4; no reliable D call. V lost 5 bases to trimming and J lost 6 bases, with 13 bases between them. The CDR3 is 14 residues long. Germline CDR1 and CDR2: SGHAT and FQDESV (reference sequence). The CDR3 loop is CASSRHHTDEKLFF. DNA of the CDR3: TGTGCCAGCAGCCGACACCACACGGATGAAAAACTGTTTTTT.

This clone was recorded many times. The same CDR3 arises from other DNA sequences in this sample as well. The chain uses TRBV7-9 and TRBJ1-1; 7 nucleotides match TRBD1. This CDR3 contains 13 residues. V lost 5 bases, J lost 5 bases, and 5 bases stayed unmatched. Germline values: CDR1 SEHNR, CDR2 FQNEAQ (reference sequence). The CDR3 spells CASSPQGGTEAFF. The CDR3 DNA reads TGTGCCAGCAGCCCCCAGGGGGGGACTGAAGCTTTCTTT.

In this sample, this clone turned up a few times. Other nucleotide sequences in the sample specify the same CDR3. The chain couples TRBV7-9 to TRBJ2-3; no definite D call. The germline gives CDR1 SEHNR, CDR2 FQNEAQ (reference sequence). The V end lost 3 bases, the J end lost 2 bases, and 6 bases lay between the germline ends. The CDR3 length is 13 residues. Written as DNA, the CDR3 is TGTGCCAGCAGCTTGGGGTACACAGATACGCAGTATTTT. It codes for CASSLGYTDTQYF. The entire variable domain, with the rest obtained from reference TRBV7-9 and TRBJ2-3, is as follows: DTGVSQNPRHKITKRGQNVTFRCDPISEHNRLYWYRQTLGQGPEFLTYFQNEAQLEKSRLLSDRFSAERPKGSFSTLEIQRTEQGDSAMYLCASSLGYTDTQYFGPGTRLTVL.

The genes are TRBV11-2 and TRBJ1-1, with TRBD1 as a possible D gene (5 bases). Deletions cut 5 bases from V and 7 bases from J, with 17 bases between. The CDR3 sequence is 14 residues long. Per germline, CDR1 SGHAT and CDR2 FQNNGV. The DNA for the CDR3 is TGTGCCAGCAGCCGTAGGGTAGGGGAAGGTGAAGCTTTCTTT. Residues: CASSRRVGEGEAFF.

The chain recombines TRBV28 with TRBJ2-3; 12 bases fit TRBD1. Losses at the gene ends were 8 bases for V and 2 bases for J; bases not matched to a gene: 23. This CDR3 spans 21 amino acids. CDR1 is MDHEN and CDR2 is SYDVKM in the germline V gene. The CDR3 sequence is CASAAHGYYRDRGRNTDTQYF. In DNA, the CDR3 is TGTGCCAGCGCGGCACACGGGTATTACCGGGACAGGGGGCGAAACACAGATACGCAGTATTTT.

As for this clone: Within the sample, other DNA sequences also encode this same CDR3. The chain combines TRBV7-2 with TRBJ2-6; the D is unclear. Germline V CDR1 and CDR2: SGHTA, FQGNSA. Trimming pared 6 bases from V and 4 bases from J, leaving 7 bases between. The CDR3 sequence is 13 residues long. The CDR3 DNA reads TGTGCCAGCAGGGGTCCCGGGGCCAACGTCCTGACTTTC. As protein: CASRGPGANVLTF.

This chain joins TRBV4-3 and TRBJ1-2, with D perhaps matching TRBD1 (5 bases). Trimming left V 4 bases short and J 2 bases short, with 17 bases between. The CDR3 extends over 16 amino acids. CDR1 is LGHNA and CDR2 is YSLEER in the germline V gene. CDR3 coding DNA: TGCGCCAGCAGCCCGGCCGGGGTAGGGGCCAACTATGGCTACACCTTC. Translation gives CASSPAGVGANYGYTF.

This clone was seen more than once but under ten times. V is TRBV29-1 and J is TRBJ2-3, with 9 bases aligning to TRBD2. The V gene end was trimmed by 8 bases and the J gene end by 6 bases; junction bases not matched to a gene: 9. Per the germline V gene, CDR1 is SQVTM and CDR2 is ANQGSEA. The CDR3 consists of 13 residues. CDR3 loop: CSWNGREGDTQYF. The CDR3 DNA sequence: TGCAGCTGGAACGGGCGGGAGGGCGATACGCAGTATTTT.

This clone was seen only a few times. The chain links TRBV10-2 to TRBJ2-1, with D uncertain. V lost 7 bases and J 1 base, leaving 11 bases between the germline ends. This CDR3 region has 14 residues. The germline CDR1 and CDR2 sequences are WSHSY and SAAADI. CDR3 nucleotides: TGCGCCAGCACCCTGGACCGTTCCTACAATGAGCAGTTCTTC. Protein sequence: CASTLDRSYNEQFF.

This clone was seen only a few times. This chain uses TRBV28 with TRBJ1-1, with D unclear. V was clipped by 7 bases and J by 11 bases, with 14 bases between them. Germline-derived CDR1 and CDR2 are MDHEN and SYDVKM. This CDR3 has 11 residues. CDR3 in DNA: TGTGCCAGCAATAATAGGGCTGCGGCTTTCTTT. It specifies CASNNRAAAFF.